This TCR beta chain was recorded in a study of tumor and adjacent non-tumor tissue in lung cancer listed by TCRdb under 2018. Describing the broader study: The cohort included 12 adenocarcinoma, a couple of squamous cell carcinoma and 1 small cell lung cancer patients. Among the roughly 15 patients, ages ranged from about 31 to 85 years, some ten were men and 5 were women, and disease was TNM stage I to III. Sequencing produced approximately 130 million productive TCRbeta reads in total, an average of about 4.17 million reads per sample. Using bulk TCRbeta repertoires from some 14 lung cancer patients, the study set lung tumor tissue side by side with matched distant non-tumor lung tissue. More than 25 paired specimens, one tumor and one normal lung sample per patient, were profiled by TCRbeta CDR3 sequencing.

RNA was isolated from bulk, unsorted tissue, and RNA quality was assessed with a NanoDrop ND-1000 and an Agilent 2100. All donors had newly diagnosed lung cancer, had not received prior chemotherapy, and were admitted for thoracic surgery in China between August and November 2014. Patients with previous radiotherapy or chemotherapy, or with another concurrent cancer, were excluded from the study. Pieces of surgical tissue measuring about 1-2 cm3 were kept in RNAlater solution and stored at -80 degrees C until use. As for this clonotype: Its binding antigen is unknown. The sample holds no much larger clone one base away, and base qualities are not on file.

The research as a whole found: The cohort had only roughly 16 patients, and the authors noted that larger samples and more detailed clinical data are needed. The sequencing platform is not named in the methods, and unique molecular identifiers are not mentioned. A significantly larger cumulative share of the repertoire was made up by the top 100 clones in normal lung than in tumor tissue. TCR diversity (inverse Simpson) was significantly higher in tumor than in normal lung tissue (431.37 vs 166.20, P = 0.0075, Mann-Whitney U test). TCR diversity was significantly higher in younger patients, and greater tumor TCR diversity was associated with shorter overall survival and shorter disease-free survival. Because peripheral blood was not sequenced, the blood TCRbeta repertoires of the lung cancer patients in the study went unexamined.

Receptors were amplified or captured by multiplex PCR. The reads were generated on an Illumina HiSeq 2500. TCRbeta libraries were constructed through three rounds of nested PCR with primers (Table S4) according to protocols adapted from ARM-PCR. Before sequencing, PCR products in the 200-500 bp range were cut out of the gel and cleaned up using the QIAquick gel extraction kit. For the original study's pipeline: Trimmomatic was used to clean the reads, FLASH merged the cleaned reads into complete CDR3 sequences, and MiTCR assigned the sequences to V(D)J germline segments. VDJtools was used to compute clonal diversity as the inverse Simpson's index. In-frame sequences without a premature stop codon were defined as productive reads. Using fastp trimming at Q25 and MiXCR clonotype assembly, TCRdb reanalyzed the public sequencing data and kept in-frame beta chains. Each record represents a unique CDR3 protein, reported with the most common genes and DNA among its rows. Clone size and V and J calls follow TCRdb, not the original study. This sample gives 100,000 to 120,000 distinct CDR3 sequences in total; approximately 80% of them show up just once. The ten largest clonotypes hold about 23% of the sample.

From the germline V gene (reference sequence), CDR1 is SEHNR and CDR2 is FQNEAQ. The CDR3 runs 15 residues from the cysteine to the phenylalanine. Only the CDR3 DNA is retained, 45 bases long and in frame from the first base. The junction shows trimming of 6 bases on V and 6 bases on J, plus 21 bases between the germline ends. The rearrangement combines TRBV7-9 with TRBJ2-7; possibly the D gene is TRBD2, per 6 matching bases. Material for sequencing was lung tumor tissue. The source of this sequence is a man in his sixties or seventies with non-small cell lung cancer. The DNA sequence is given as TGTGCCAGCAGTCGGGGGACCGCTGATGTAAGCGAGCAGTACTTC. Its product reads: CASSRGTADVSEQYF. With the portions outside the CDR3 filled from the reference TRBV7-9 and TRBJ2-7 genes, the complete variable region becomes DTGVSQNPRHKITKRGQNVTFRCDPISEHNRLYWYRQTLGQGPEFLTYFQNEAQLEKSRLLSDRFSAERPKGSFSTLEIQRTEQGDSAMYLCASSRGTADVSEQYFGPGTRLTVT.